The subject of this entry is one T cell receptor (beta chain). Its antigen is as yet unknown. The junction departs from the called germline gene at one end, perhaps through a read error. Through a sample-barcoded 5' primer and a J-beta primer mix, a second PCR was run for roughly 7 to 12 cycles. TCRdb fed the 5' RACE reads into MiXCR, producing one record per CDR3 protein. Of about 1.4 million distinct CDR3 sequences listed, around 59% were seen once; the top ten hold roughly 7%. This record comes from a study of blood T cells in healthy people across ages. Study-level results: Older age went with lower TCR beta diversity per million T cells, in a roughly linear way.

This CDR3 is 16 amino acids long. Healthy Caucasian individuals from Russia aged roughly 6 to 90 were enrolled as donors. The chain uses TRBV12-3 or TRBV12-4 and TRBJ1-5, with D possibly matching TRBD1 (5 bases). This clonotype originated in a man in his late teens or twenties in good health. The sample was blood. The CDR3 region is CASSLAGGVPNRPQHF. The CDR3 DNA reads TGTGCCAGCAGTTTAGCGGGAGGGGTTCCCAATCGGCCCCAGCATTTT.